The T cell receptor (beta chain) under discussion was sequenced for a study of post-analysis software for immune sequencing data. Across the study: Included courses were relapsing-remitting and secondary progressive multiple sclerosis; progressive-relapsing multiple sclerosis was also included.

The CDR3 sequence is 17 residues long. The J segment lost 5 bases and the V segment lost 6 bases, leaving 14 bases of the junction unmatched. Germline lookup yields CDR1 SNHLY and CDR2 FYNNEI. Study conclusions and caveats: Patients showed TRBV5-6, TRBV5-1 and TRBV20-1 among several TRBV segments more frequent than in controls. Versus controls, multiple sclerosis patients showed significantly lower diversity (normalized Chao1).

Sequencing libraries made from TCR beta cDNA carried unique molecular identifiers. When roughly 0.9 to 10 million T cells were used, they gave some 540,000 cDNA molecules. TCRdb itself ran the PCR reads through MiXCR, one entry per CDR3 protein. The data hold about 210,000 distinct CDR3 sequences, with 25% to 35% observed a single time. This clonotype has just a few counts. Its antigen is not known. The receptor comes from a girl aged 2 to 17 with multiple sclerosis. Specimen: blood. The rearrangement links TRBV2 to TRBJ2-1; TRBD2 matches 9 bases. The CDR3 DNA follows: TGTGCCAGCAGGGAGACTAGCGGCTCCCCTCGGAACAATGAGCAGTTCTTC. Translation gives CASRETSGSPRNNEQFF.